Listed below are T cell receptor beta chains from one sample, sequenced in a study of metastatic and nonmetastatic thyroid tumors. Using MiXCR, TCRdb reanalyzed the PCR reads. This table has 60,000 to 75,000 clones, about 4% appearing once. The sequencing input was blood. The receptors here all came from a female donor with papillary thyroid cancer or a benign thyroid nodule (not recorded which). Some clones in this sample may be carry-over from other donors' samples. Both conserved end residues are part of each CDR3. The D gene is left open where the match is weak. Where a row states a size, it is once, few, many or the class of an expanded clone; other rows omit it.

many	TRBV11-1	TRBJ1-1	TRBD1	TGTGCCAGCAGCTTAGCTTGGACAGGACCAAGAGGAAACACTGAAGCTTTCTTT	CASSLAWTGPRGNTEAFF
many	TRBV19	TRBJ1-1	-	TGTGCCAGTAAGGCAGCCGGGGCCGGCATGAACACTGAAGCTTTCTTT	CASKAAGAGMNTEAFF
many	TRBV7-3	TRBJ2-3	TRBD2	TGTGCCAGCAGCGTAAGGACTAGCGGTTCAGATACGCAGTATTTT	CASSVRTSGSDTQYF
many	TRBV7-8	TRBJ1-4	TRBD1	TGTGCCAGCAGCGCAGGGGGAAGGGAGGAGGAAAAACTGTTTTTT	CASSAGGREEEKLFF
many	TRBV12-3/TRBV12-4	TRBJ1-1	TRBD1	TGTGCCAGCAGCCCACTCGACAGGGAGGGGAACACTGAAGCTTTCTTT	CASSPLDREGNTEAFF
many	TRBV5-5	TRBJ1-6	-	TGTGCCAGCAGCGGAAACAGGGAGGATAATTCACCCCTCCACTTT	CASSGNREDNSPLHF
many	TRBV7-9	TRBJ1-1	-	TGTGCCAGCAGCTCCAACAGCGTTCGAGCTTTCTTT	CASSSNSVRAFF
-	TRBV19	TRBJ2-7	TRBD2	TGTGCCAGTAGTATAGGGGCAGCGGGGATCTCCTACGAGCAGTACTTC	CASSIGAAGISYEQYF
many	TRBV19	TRBJ1-5	-	TGTGCCAGTAGCCCCCTTAGCAATCAGCCCCAGCATTTT	CASSPLSNQPQHF
many	TRBV9	TRBJ1-5	-	TGTGCCAGCAGCCCCGACGGCGGGGGGATCAATCAGCCCCAGCATTTT	CASSPDGGGINQPQHF
-	TRBV7-9	TRBJ2-1	-	TGTGCCAGCACCTCGAGCCCCAATGGGGGTAGTTCAACCTACAATGAGCAGTTCTTC	CASTSSPNGGSSTYNEQFF
many	TRBV11-2	TRBJ2-1	-	TGTGCCAGCAGCTTAGGAACCGCCTACAATGAGCAGTTCTTC	CASSLGTAYNEQFF
many	TRBV7-9	TRBJ2-3	TRBD2	TGTGCCAGCAGCCGCGGCTTAGCGGGAGAGGATACGCAGTATTTT	CASSRGLAGEDTQYF
many	TRBV28	TRBJ1-3	-	TGTGCCAGCAGTTTCACTCACAGCTCTGGAAACACCATATATTTT	CASSFTHSSGNTIYF
-	TRBV7-3	TRBJ2-2	-	TGTGCCAGCAGCCGTTCGAACACCGGGGAGCTGTTTTTT	CASSRSNTGELFF
few	TRBV19	TRBJ2-7	-	TGTGCCAGTAGTACCAGGACAAGCACCTACGAGCAGTACTTC	CASSTRTSTYEQYF
-	TRBV12-3/TRBV12-4	TRBJ1-2	TRBD1	TGTGCCAGCAGTACGGACAGGGGTCACTATGGCTACAACTTC	CASSTDRGHYGYNF
many	TRBV20-1	TRBJ2-3	TRBD2	TGCAGTGCTAGAGATCAGGATTTACGCACTAGCGGGAGAATGGATACGCAGTATTTT	CSARDQDLRTSGRMDTQYF
many	TRBV19	TRBJ1-4	-	TGTGCCAGTAGTATCCGTAGAGGGAATGAAAAACTGTTTTTT	CASSIRRGNEKLFF
few	TRBV7-2	TRBJ2-5	TRBD2	TGTGCCAGCCGCTTTCCGCTAGCGGGAGTAGAGACCCAGTACTTC	CASRFPLAGVETQYF
many	TRBV10-3	TRBJ1-2	TRBD1	TGTGCCATCAGTGAGTCCGGATCGTCCGGGACAGTGTATGGCTACACCTTC	CAISESGSSGTVYGYTF
few	TRBV6-1	TRBJ1-2	-	TGTGCCAGCAGTGAAGGCAGCGAGGGTATCAATGGCTACACCTTC	CASSEGSEGINGYTF
medium-sized	TRBV19	TRBJ2-2	TRBD1	TGTGCCAGTAGTTGGGACCGACAGGGGTACACCGGGGAGCTGTTTTTT	CASSWDRQGYTGELFF
many	TRBV9	TRBJ1-1	-	TGTGCCAGCAGCGTAGAGCGGGAGGTGGGCACTGAAGCTTTCTTT	CASSVEREVGTEAFF
many	TRBV10-3	TRBJ2-7	TRBD2	TGTGCCATCCAGCCTCCGGGACTAGCGGGTATTGAGTTC	CAIQPPGLAGIEF
-	TRBV5-4	TRBJ1-2	-	TGTGCCAGCAGCTTGGCAGTGGGCAGGGGCTACACCTTC	CASSLAVGRGYTF
many	TRBV6-1	TRBJ1-4	-	TGTGCCAGCAGTCGACAAGGGGAAAAACTGTTTTTT	CASSRQGEKLFF
-	TRBV6-1	TRBJ2-2	TRBD1	TGTGCCAGCAGTGAATTTGGGGGACAGCTCTCCGGGGAGCTGTTTTTT	CASSEFGGQLSGELFF
few	TRBV15	TRBJ2-1	TRBD2	TGTGCCACCAGCAGCCCCTCGGGAGGGCTCTCCTACAATGAGCAGTTCTTC	CATSSPSGGLSYNEQFF
many	TRBV7-9	TRBJ2-1	TRBD2	TGTGCCAGCAGCTCGGAGAGCGGGAGGCTTAAGAGGAATGAGCAGTTCTTC	CASSSESGRLKRNEQFF
many	TRBV9	TRBJ2-2	-	TGTGCCAGCAGCGCAGCGGGTCTTAGCACCGGGGAGCTGTTTTTT	CASSAAGLSTGELFF
many	TRBV20-1	TRBJ2-7	TRBD1	TGCAGTGGAAGACAGGGGAACTACGAGCAGTACTTC	CSGRQGNYEQYF
-	TRBV6-1	TRBJ2-3	TRBD1	TGTGCCAGCTACGGAACAGGGGTTGACACAGATACGCAGTATTTT	CASYGTGVDTDTQYF
few	TRBV27	TRBJ1-2	TRBD1	TGTGCCAGCAGTTTACGACAGGGGCCCTATGGCTACGCCTTC	CASSLRQGPYGYAF
-	TRBV12-3/TRBV12-4	TRBJ2-3	-	TGTGCCAGCACCCACCGGCGGGCCACAGATACGCAGTATTTT	CASTHRRATDTQYF
few	TRBV20-1	TRBJ2-1	TRBD2	TGCAGTGCTAGAGATGGCCCATTTCAAGGGCGGGGGGGTGGGCAGTTCTTC	CSARDGPFQGRGGGQFF
many	TRBV27	TRBJ1-5	-	TGTGCCAGCAGTCACCAGGGGACTAACCCAATTAGCAATCAGCCCCAGCATTTT	CASSHQGTNPISNQPQHF
many	TRBV7-2	TRBJ2-7	-	TGTGCCAGCAGCTTACCCGGGACAGTCGGACTAGCATTC	CASSLPGTVGLAF
many	TRBV5-1	TRBJ1-1	-	TGCGCCAGCAGCCCTGCCAAGAACACTGAAGCTTTCTTT	CASSPAKNTEAFF
-	TRBV28	TRBJ1-2	-	TGTGCCAGCAGCCCATCGTGTACTCATCGACAGCCCGTCCTTTTGTATGACTGCACCTTC	CASSPSCTHRQPVLLYDCTF
many	TRBV27	TRBJ1-4	-	TGTGCCAGCAGTCCGCAACAGGGTATTGATGAAAAACTGTTTTTT	CASSPQQGIDEKLFF
few	TRBV5-6	TRBJ2-4	-	TGTGCCAGCAGCTTGGCTCACGGGCAGCGGGCCAAAAACATTCAGTACTTC	CASSLAHGQRAKNIQYF
many	TRBV5-1	TRBJ2-7	TRBD2	TGCGCCAGCAGCTTTGGACTAGCCTACGAGCAGTACTTC	CASSFGLAYEQYF
few	TRBV12-3/TRBV12-4	TRBJ1-1	TRBD1	TGTGCCAGCAGTCCCCGGACAGGGGGAATGAACACTGAAGCTTTCTTT	CASSPRTGGMNTEAFF
few	TRBV6-1	TRBJ2-3	TRBD2	TGTGCCAGCAGTAGCGGGAGCCCCACAGATACGCAGTATTTT	CASSSGSPTDTQYF
-	TRBV28	TRBJ1-6	TRBD1	TGTGCCAGCAGTTTGACAGGGCTGCACTCACCCCTCCACTTT	CASSLTGLHSPLHF
many	TRBV2	TRBJ2-7	-	TGTGCCAGCAGTCCGGAACACGGCGAGCAGTACTTC	CASSPEHGEQYF
many	TRBV30	TRBJ1-2	-	TGTGCCTGGAGTGTACGGGGCAGACCGAACTATGGCTACACCTTC	CAWSVRGRPNYGYTF
many	TRBV2	TRBJ2-5	-	TGTGCCAGCACTACGGGACGGAACCAAGAGACCCAGTACTTC	CASTTGRNQETQYF
few	TRBV5-5	TRBJ2-3	TRBD2	TGTGCCAGCAGGGGCGGGAGGGCCACAGATACGCAGTATTTT	CASRGGRATDTQYF
many	TRBV3-1	TRBJ1-3	-	TGTGCCAGCAGCCCGCAGCCCCCCTCTGGAAACACCATATATTTT	CASSPQPPSGNTIYF
-	TRBV19	TRBJ2-2	-	TGTGCCAGTAGTGGTTATACCGGGGAGCTATTTTTT	CASSGYTGELFF
many	TRBV28	TRBJ2-6	-	TGTGCCAGCAGTCCAAACTTCGTGAGGTCTGGGGCCAACGTCCTGACTTTC	CASSPNFVRSGANVLTF
many	TRBV5-1	TRBJ1-5	-	TGCGCCAGCGGGTTCGACAGAGATCAGCCCCAGCATTTT	CASGFDRDQPQHF